This T cell receptor (beta chain) was sequenced for a study of CD8+CD57+ T cells in acquired aplastic anemia. The overall study: The sorted CD4+ and CD8+ cells yielded an average around 3.2 ug of DNA.

The V gene's germline CDR1 is DFQATT and CDR2 SNEGSKA (reference sequence). The CDR3 is 17 amino acids. Between the trimmed V and J ends, which lost 3 bases and 1 base, there was a span of 21 bases. At least ten counts were recorded for this clonotype. The antigen remains unidentified. Genomic DNA was employed as the template in profiling TCR beta VDJ and CDR3. TCRdb recomputed calls from the reads with MiXCR, one row per CDR3 protein. The sample includes 170,000 or so distinct CDR3 sequences, around 48% of them seen just once. All sequencing subjects had displayed CD8+CD57+ cell expansion on flow cytometry. Each patient had severe acquired aplastic anemia. Blood samples were obtained from patients who had received no prior therapy. Broader study findings: Patients and controls were not found to differ significantly in CD8+ Simpson's diversity.

The receptor comes from a human donor with aplastic anemia. Sequenced: sorted CD4+, CD8+, or CD8+CD57+ T cells (not recorded which) from PBMCs. This rearrangement joins TRBV20-1 to TRBJ1-1, with D possibly matching TRBD1 (5 bases). The CDR3 nucleotides are TGCAGTGCTAGCGGGTCCTTGACAGACCCCCGGAACACTGAAGCTTTCTTT. Protein: CSASGSLTDPRNTEAFF.